This TCR beta chain was documented in a study of blood T cells in healthy people across ages (dated by TCRdb to 2013 to 2016). Regarding the study in general: Template switching captured roughly one uniquely barcoded TCR beta cDNA molecule per two T cells in model experiments. The study measured age-related changes in TCR beta repertoire diversity using deep sequencing normalized with unique cDNA molecular identifiers. Four age groups were formed from the donors: young (average roughly 15 years), middle-aged (approximately 40), aged (approximately 60) and long-lived (around 80). To avoid experimental bias, donors of different ages were spread randomly across the sequencing lanes. For two donors (one aged 18 to 29 and one aged 80 or older), the study analyzed two additional independent replicas of 1 million unique cDNA reads from the same blood draw.

This clonotype was observed a handful of times. Its antigen is still unknown. No base quality information exists; no much larger clone differs at one position. Libraries were made using 5' RACE. A second roughly 7 to 11 cycle PCR used a sample-barcoded 5' primer and a J-beta primer mix. Each TCR beta cDNA molecule received a unique molecular identifier from a template-switch 5' adaptor carrying 12 random nucleotides. At least 2.5 million CDR3-containing paired-end reads were obtained from each sample. The Mint cDNA synthesis kit, primed by a TRBC-specific oligonucleotide, was used to synthesize first-strand cDNA from all RNA. Following uracil-DNA glycosylase treatment, a first 18-cycle PCR with universal primers M1SS and BC2_uni_R was performed on all cDNA. As for the authors' bioinformatics: Normalization of each sample was performed by random selection of 1 million high-quality reads, each carrying a distinct molecular identifier. Instead of being binned into consensus sequences, reads with shared molecular identifiers were discarded. CDR3 identification, clonotype clustering and error correction used MiTCR with a Q25 quality threshold and the strictest error-elimination algorithm. Lower-bound total TCR beta diversity was estimated with a nonparametric unseen species model using Euler transformation. Using fastp at Q25 and MiXCR, TCRdb reprocessed the public reads and kept productive beta chains. Merged by CDR3 protein, the rows form single entries marked with the most common genes and DNA. TCRdb, rather than the study authors, made the V and J calls. The sample contains around 1,800,000 distinct CDR3 sequences, about two fifths of them found a single time. In total, the top ten clones hold 23% of the sample.

Donors were 35 to 40 systemically healthy Caucasian individuals from Russia aged roughly 6 to 100 years. Each donor gave around 9.8 milliliters of peripheral blood, collected into EDTA-treated Vacutainer tubes. Ficoll-Paque density-gradient centrifugation was used to isolate PBMCs, with at least 7 million per sample. Trizol reagent was used to extract total RNA from PBMCs, with at least 5.5 micrograms per sample. The percentages of naive CD45RAhigh/CD27high T cells were determined by flow cytometry on a PBMC aliquot from every donor. Findings and caveats that apply to the study as a whole: Compared with the aged group, more naive CD4+ T cells, fewer expanded clones and increased TCR diversity were shown by the long-lived group, suggesting age selection. Estimates of total diversity based on one million sequenced T cells were considered lower bounds and underestimates. Because profiling used bulk unsorted PBMCs, naive and antigen-experienced compartments could not be compared conclusively. Donor CMV infection status was unknown, potentially confounding age-related changes in expanded clonotypes. Observed TCR beta diversity correlated strongly with the percentage of naive T cells measured by flow cytometry. As age increased, observed TCR beta diversity per million T cells dropped in a roughly linear way, and a significant reduction was already evident by age about 40.

From cysteine to phenylalanine, the CDR3 is 15 amino acids long. Only the CDR3 part of the read is kept: 45 bases, read in frame from the first base. The germline V gene specifies SGHTA as CDR1 and FQGNSA as CDR2. For this chain, trimming is 5 bases at the V end and 3 bases at the J end, and the number of junction bases without a gene match is 6. This receptor chain uses TRBV7-2 and TRBJ2-2; the central 7 bases match TRBD1. Material for sequencing was blood. This sequence originates from a human donor in good health. The CDR3 here reads CASSPFTGDTGELFF. The DNA is TGTGCCAGCAGCCCGTTTACAGGGGACACCGGGGAGCTGTTTTTT.